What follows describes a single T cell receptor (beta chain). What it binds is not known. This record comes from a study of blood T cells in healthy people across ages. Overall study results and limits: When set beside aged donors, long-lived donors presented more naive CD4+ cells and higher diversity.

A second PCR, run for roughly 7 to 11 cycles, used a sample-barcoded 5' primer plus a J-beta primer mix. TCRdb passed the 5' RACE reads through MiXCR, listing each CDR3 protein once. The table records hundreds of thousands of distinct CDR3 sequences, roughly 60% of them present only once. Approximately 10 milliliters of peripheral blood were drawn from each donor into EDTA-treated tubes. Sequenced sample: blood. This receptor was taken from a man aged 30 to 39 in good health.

The CDR3 DNA reads TGTGCCACCAGCGAAAGGGGGCGGGAGATTAATGAGCAGTTCTTC. This encodes CATSERGREINEQFF. This rearrangement joins TRBV15 to TRBJ2-1; D might be TRBD1 or TRBD2, each matching 7 bases. The CDR3 runs 15 residues. Germline CDR1 is LNHNV and CDR2 is YYDKDF (reference sequence). Trimming stripped 5 bases from V and 7 bases from J, with 18 bases between.